The 24 T cell receptor beta chains below all came from one sample that was sequenced in a study of PD-1 blockade in mismatch repair-deficient tumors. The assay was immunoSEQ multiplex PCR, and TCRdb's table has in-frame clones only and misses some. The data show about 51,000 clones, over 65% seen once. The material sequenced was peripheral blood, taken 4 weeks after starting pembrolizumab. The source is an adult with mismatch repair-deficient cancer.

The chain joins TRBV5-8 to TRBJ1-1; D remains unclear. CDR3 length: 15 amino acids. V shed 0 bases and J shed 0 bases, with 9 bases lying between them. Per the germline V gene, CDR1 is SGHTS and CDR2 is YDEGEE. Here the CDR3 reads CASSLVGGLNTEAFF. CDR3 DNA sequence: TGTGCCAGCAGCTTGGTCGGCGGATTGAACACTGAAGCTTTCTTT.

The V gene is TRBV30, the J gene TRBJ2-1; 9 positions agree with TRBD2. V dropped 0 bases and J dropped 9; count of bases not matched to a gene: 6. The CDR3 totals 14 residues. Germline V gene sequence: CDR1 GTSNPN, CDR2 SVGIG (reference sequence). The CDR3 DNA is TGTGCCTGGAGTGTAGTTAGCGGGAGCGCTGAGCAGTTCTTC. Its protein product is CAWSVVSGSAEQFF.

This clone has only a few counts. The chain recombines TRBV28 with TRBJ2-1; D gene unclear. Trimming took 1 base from V and 8 from J, leaving 15 bases between them. This CDR3 spans 15 amino acids. Germline V lookup: CDR1 MDHEN, CDR2 SYDVKM. The CDR3 DNA is TGTGCCAGCAGTTTATTGTCCTTTGGGAAGGATGAGCAGTTCTTC. This encodes CASSLLSFGKDEQFF.

V usage is TRBV18 and J usage is TRBJ1-2, with D tentatively TRBD1 (5 bases). Looked up from germline, CDR1 is KGHSH and CDR2 is LQKENI. This CDR3 has 15 amino acids. With 3 bases removed from V and 3 bases from J, the gap between germline ends came to 14 bases. The CDR3 loop is CASSPAGRVDYGYTF. DNA for the CDR3: TGTGCCAGCTCACCGGCAGGGAGGGTAGACTATGGCTACACCTTC. Filled out from reference TRBV18 and TRBJ1-2, the complete variable domain reads NAGVMQNPRHLVRRRGQEARLRCSPMKGHSHVYWYRQLPEEGLKFMVYLQKENIIDESGMPKERFSAEFPKEGPSILRIQQVVRGDSAAYFCASSPAGRVDYGYTFGSGTRLTVV.

The J gene is TRBJ2-1, the V gene TRBV5-8; no clear D. Germline lookup yields CDR1 SGHTS and CDR2 YDEGEE. The ends were cut back, 8 bases at V and 3 bases at J, with 15 bases in the middle. The CDR3 extends over 14 amino acids. CDR3 in amino acids: CAREKQKVYNEQFF. The DNA for the CDR3 is TGTGCCAGGGAGAAACAGAAGGTCTACAATGAGCAGTTCTTC.

In nucleotides, the CDR3 is TGTGCCAGCAGTTTAGAAGCAGGGGGTGGCTACACCTTC. It encodes CASSLEAGGGYTF. V is TRBV27 and J is TRBJ1-2, with 7 bases that match TRBD1. Germline CDR1 MNHEY, CDR2 SMNVEV (reference sequence). The CDR3 is made up of 13 amino acids. V was pared by 2 bases and J by 7 bases, with 4 bases of the junction left unmatched.

This clone was counted between two and nine times. V and J are TRBV5-1 and TRBJ2-1, with 9 bases matching TRBD1. After removal of 0 bases from V and 4 bases from J, the junction contained 2 bases not matched to a gene. Germline CDR1 and CDR2: SGHRS and YFSETQ. The CDR3 contains 15 residues. The CDR3 region has the DNA TGCGCCAGCAGCTTGGGGACAGGGGAGTACAATGAGCAGTTCTTC. Translated: CASSLGTGEYNEQFF.

The chain carries TRBV29-1 and TRBJ1-1; weak D call: TRBD1 (5 bases). Germline lookup yields CDR1 SQVTM and CDR2 ANQGSEA. This CDR3 is built from 13 residues. V shed 7 bases and J shed 5 bases, with 17 bases lying between them. This CDR3 is CSGLNSGRTEAFF. The CDR3 nucleotides are TGCAGCGGCCTCAACTCAGGGAGAACTGAAGCTTTCTTT.

The chain combines TRBV27 with TRBJ2-5; D may be TRBD2 (5 bases). The CDR3 sequence is 15 residues long. CDR1 MNHEY and CDR2 SMNVEV come from the germline V gene (reference sequence). With 8 bases removed from V and 0 bases from J, the gap between germline ends came to 16 bases. CDR3 bases: TGTGCCAGCGCTAGCTCACTTCGGTACCAAGAGACCCAGTACTTC. This codes for CASASSLRYQETQYF.

By share, this clone ranks as medium-sized. V gene TRBV6-1 combines with J gene TRBJ1-5, with 8 bases aligning to TRBD1. CDR1 is MNHNS and CDR2 is SASEGT in the germline V gene. The V and J ends lost 7 bases and 7 bases, in that order; junction bases with no gene match: 12. The CDR3 is 15 residues long. CDR3 DNA sequence: TGTGCCAGCATGGAAGGACAGGGAGTGACGCAGCCCCAGCATTTT. This encodes CASMEGQGVTQPQHF.

In its sample, this clone ranks as medium-sized. This chain uses TRBV27 with TRBJ2-7; TRBD1 agrees at 7 bases. The junction had 5 bases not matched to a gene; V was cut back by 9 bases and J by 6 bases. The CDR3 runs 11 residues. Germline values: CDR1 MNHEY, CDR2 SMNVEV (reference sequence). CDR3 bases: TGTGCCAGTAGACAGGGTATCGAGCAGTACTTC. This sequence encodes CASRQGIEQYF.

This rearrangement joins TRBV6-1 to TRBJ1-3; D unresolved. Germline V gives CDR1 MNHNS, CDR2 SASEGT. V was pared by 6 bases and J by 6 bases, with 6 bases between. This CDR3 is 11 amino acids long. The chain's CDR3 is CASRATNTIYF. The CDR3 coding sequence is TGTGCCAGCAGGGCTACAAACACCATATATTTT.

The rearrangement joins TRBV2 to TRBJ1-1, with D tentatively TRBD1 (6 bases). This CDR3 is built from 13 residues. The ends were cut back, 5 bases at V and 3 bases at J, with 10 bases in the middle. Germline V gene sequence: CDR1 SNHLY, CDR2 FYNNEI. The CDR3 bases are TGTGCCAGCAGTCGTACAGGGTACACTGAAGCTTTCTTT. Translating it yields CASSRTGYTEAFF.

V is TRBV6-1 and J is TRBJ2-5; D is perhaps TRBD1 (6 bases). CDR3 size: 15 residues. The V end lost 7 bases, the J end lost 4 bases, and 19 bases lay between the germline ends. Germline loops: CDR1 MNHNS, CDR2 SASEGT. The CDR3: CASILGQLKGETQYF. CDR3 nucleotide sequence: TGTGCCAGCATCCTAGGACAGCTAAAGGGAGAGACCCAGTACTTC.

This chain connects TRBV5-6 to TRBJ2-1, with 15 bases fitting TRBD2. The ends lost 4 bases at V and 7 bases at J; junction bases unmatched: 3. This CDR3 has 15 amino acids. CDR1 is SGHDT and CDR2 is YYEEEE in the germline V gene. The CDR3: CASSPGTSGRNEQFF. The DNA of the CDR3 is TGTGCCAGCAGCCCTGGGACTAGCGGGAGGAATGAGCAGTTCTTC.

Ten or more counts support this clone. V is TRBV7-9 and J is TRBJ1-1, with no clear D. V was cut by 6 bases and J by 2 bases, with 16 bases left in between. Germline V gives CDR1 SEHNR, CDR2 FQNEAQ (reference sequence). This CDR3 has 15 amino acids. In nucleotides, the CDR3 is TGTGCCAGCAGTCCACCAAGCCCAGACAACACTGAAGCTTTCTTT. Protein sequence: CASSPPSPDNTEAFF.

The chain combines TRBV19 with TRBJ1-1; unclear D gene. V lost 2 bases, J lost 0 bases, and 10 bases lay in between. The germline V gene encodes CDR1 LNHDA and CDR2 SQIVND (reference sequence). The CDR3 consists of 15 residues. The CDR3 reads CASSISPSMNTEAFF. The CDR3 DNA reads as TGTGCCAGTAGTATAAGTCCGAGCATGAACACTGAAGCTTTCTTT. The whole variable domain, filled in from reference TRBV19 and TRBJ1-1, reads DGGITQSPKYLFRKEGQNVTLSCEQNLNHDAMYWYRQDPGQGLRLIYYSQIVNDFQKGDIAEGYSVSREKKESFPLTVTSAQKNPTAFYLCASSISPSMNTEAFFGQGTRLTVV.

V usage is TRBV4-1 and J usage is TRBJ2-5; 10 nucleotides align to TRBD2. From germline, CDR1 is MGHRA and CDR2 YSYEKL. Trimming removed 1 base from V and 2 bases from J; junction bases left unmatched: 7. This CDR3 comprises 17 residues. The CDR3 DNA follows: TGCGCCAGCAGCCAAGTCCAGGGACTAGCGTTACAAGAGACCCAGTACTTC. Amino acids: CASSQVQGLALQETQYF.

The chain couples TRBV29-1 to TRBJ2-3, with D hard to call. Trimming took off 0 bases at V and 4 bases at J, with 2 bases between the two ends. The CDR3 loop spans 11 amino acids. Germline lookup yields CDR1 SQVTM and CDR2 ANQGSEA. CDR3 sequence reads: CSVEDPDTQYF. DNA for the CDR3: TGCAGCGTTGAAGACCCAGATACGCAGTATTTT.

A remark on this clone: The sample carries other DNA sequences with the same CDR3. This chain uses TRBV7-8 with TRBJ1-5; D unclear. This CDR3 is built from 14 residues. V was cut by 2 bases and J by 4 bases, with 9 bases left in between. Germline V gene sequence: CDR1 SGHVS, CDR2 FQNEAQ. The CDR3 DNA sequence: TGTGCCAGCAGCTTATCCGGGGAGAATCAGCCCCAGCATTTT. Its protein is CASSLSGENQPQHF.

The chain recombines TRBV9 with TRBJ1-2, with D possibly matching TRBD1 (6 bases). Germline V gene sequence: CDR1 SGDLS, CDR2 YYNGEE. The V end lost 0 bases, the J end lost 1 base, and 13 bases lay between the germline ends. The CDR3 has 16 amino acids. In DNA form, the CDR3 reads TGTGCCAGCAGCGTAGCTGGGGGCAGTTATAACTATGGCTACACCTTC. It translates to CASSVAGGSYNYGYTF.

V gene TRBV2 combines with J gene TRBJ2-2; D may be TRBD2 (7 bases). The V gene's germline CDR1 is SNHLY and CDR2 FYNNEI. V shed 7 bases and J shed 1 base, with 10 bases lying between them. The CDR3 has 14 residues. CDR3 coding DNA: TGTGCCAGCAAGGGGGGGCAGAACACCGGGGAGCTGTTTTTT. Protein: CASKGGQNTGELFF.

This clone was counted a single time. The rearrangement uses TRBV7-6 and TRBJ2-3; 8 bases fit TRBD1. Germline loops: CDR1 SGHVS, CDR2 FNYEAQ. The junction had 14 bases not matched to a gene; V was cut back by 0 bases and J by 3 bases. The CDR3 length is 19 residues. The chain's CDR3 is CASSLAIPGGAGRTDTQYF. The CDR3 nucleotides read TGTGCCAGCAGCTTAGCGATACCAGGGGGCGCGGGGCGGACAGATACGCAGTATTTT.

This clone came up once. This sequence joins TRBV29-1 and TRBJ1-4, with 9 bases that match TRBD1. The ends lost 6 bases at V and 7 bases at J; junction bases unmatched: 9. The CDR3 is 14 amino acids. Germline-derived CDR1 and CDR2 are SQVTM and ANQGSEA. CDR3 sequence: CSVAPGQGGEKLFF. The CDR3, as DNA: TGCAGCGTAGCTCCGGGACAGGGCGGTGAAAAACTGTTTTTT.